A selection of T cell receptor beta chains follows, all from one sample in a study of cytomegalovirus exposure and HLA in healthy donors. The data were produced by immunoSEQ multiplex PCR, yet TCRdb's version contains in-frame clones alone and is incomplete. The sample consists of about 140,000 clones, roughly three quarters of them appearing once. The material sequenced was PBMCs. The receptors stem from a male donor in good health and CMV-seronegative. The CDR3 runs from the conserved cysteine through the conserved F or W. The D gene is left open where the match is weak. Expanded clones are given a class, and other clones once, few, many or no size at all.

>16|.|TRBV5-1|TRBJ2-1|.
CASSLAGGRSYNEQFF
TGCGCCAGCAGCTTGGCCGGGGGGCGCTCCTACAATGAGCAGTTCTTC
>13|.|TRBV28|TRBJ1-2|.
CASSRTRAGGYTF
TGTGCCAGCAGCCGGACGAGGGCAGGTGGCTACACCTTC
>15|TRBD1|TRBV7-2|TRBJ1-1|.
CASSPTQGGNTEAFF
TGTGCCAGCAGCCCTACACAGGGGGGGAACACTGAAGCTTTCTTT
>15|.|TRBV19|TRBJ1-5|.
CASSIDKISNQPQHF
TGTGCCAGTAGTATCGACAAGATTAGCAATCAGCCCCAGCATTTT
>15|.|TRBV4-1|TRBJ2-7|.
CASSQDAPTGDEQYF
TGCGCCAGCAGCCAAGATGCCCCCACGGGGGACGAGCAGTACTTC
>11|.|TRBV20-1|TRBJ1-4|.
CSARSAEKLFF
TGCAGTGCTAGAAGCGCTGAAAAACTGTTTTTT
>12|.|TRBV5-1|TRBJ1-2|.
CASSPNTEGYTF
TGCGCCAGCAGTCCCAACACGGAGGGCTACACCTTC
>18|.|TRBV7-8|TRBJ2-6|.
CASSLVGRARAGANVLTF
TGTGCCAGCAGCTTAGTCGGCAGGGCCAGGGCTGGGGCCAACGTCCTGACTTTC
>15|TRBD2|TRBV6-1|TRBJ2-5|.
CASTLGLADQETQYF
TGTGCCAGCACTCTCGGACTAGCGGACCAAGAGACCCAGTACTTC
>12|.|TRBV2|TRBJ1-6|.
CASSIGEAPLHF
TGTGCCAGCAGCATTGGGGAGGCACCCCTCCACTTT
>13|.|TRBV6-8|TRBJ2-1|.
CASSLAANNEQFF
TGTGCCAGCAGTTTAGCAGCGAACAATGAGCAGTTCTTC
>15|.|TRBV13|TRBJ2-1|.
CASSLIRGWFNEQFF
TGTGCCAGCAGCTTAATTAGGGGGTGGTTCAATGAGCAGTTCTTC
>16|.|TRBV15|TRBJ2-1|.
CATSRGPGFSYNEQFF
TGTGCCACCAGCAGAGGACCAGGCTTCTCCTACAATGAGCAGTTCTTC
>15|TRBD1|TRBV7-2|TRBJ1-1|once
CASSLGQGGNTEAFF
TGTGCCAGCAGCTTAGGGCAGGGGGGAAACACTGAAGCTTTCTTT
>14|.|TRBV9|TRBJ2-3|.
CASSVGHVTDTQYF
TGTGCCAGCAGCGTAGGACACGTCACAGATACGCAGTATTTT
>15|TRBD2|TRBV10-3|TRBJ2-5|.
CAIRPSAGGQETQYF
TGTGCCATCAGGCCCTCAGCGGGGGGGCAAGAGACCCAGTACTTC
>15|.|TRBV30|TRBJ2-7|.
CAWGVGVGGPYEQYF
TGTGCCTGGGGAGTAGGGGTGGGGGGTCCTTACGAGCAGTACTTC
>12|.|TRBV2|TRBJ1-6|once
CASSDRDSPLHF
TGTGCCAGCAGTGACCGGGATTCACCCCTCCACTTT
>16|.|TRBV4-1|TRBJ1-1|.
CASSPYGEEVTLEAFF
TGCGCCAGCAGCCCCTACGGGGAGGAGGTAACGCTTGAAGCTTTCTTT
>14|TRBD1|TRBV19|TRBJ1-2|.
CASSIGTVNYGYTF
TGTGCCAGTAGTATCGGGACAGTCAACTATGGCTACACCTTC
>16|TRBD1|TRBV19|TRBJ1-3|.
CASSIAGQGFGNTIYF
TGTGCCAGTAGTATAGCGGGACAGGGTTTTGGAAACACCATATATTTT
>16|TRBD2|TRBV11-2|TRBJ2-3|.
CASSPGLALGTDTQYF
TGTGCCAGCAGCCCGGGACTAGCGTTGGGCACAGATACGCAGTATTTT
>15|.|TRBV5-1|TRBJ2-3|once
CASSFRGLNTDTQYF
TGCGCCAGCAGCTTCCGGGGACTGAACACAGATACGCAGTATTTT
>15|.|TRBV9|TRBJ2-3|.
CASSVTNAFTDTQYF
TGTGCCAGCAGCGTAACTAATGCATTCACAGATACGCAGTATTTT
>14|TRBD1|TRBV9|TRBJ2-7|.
CASSGQGDTYEQYF
TGTGCCAGCAGCGGACAGGGGGATACCTACGAGCAGTACTTC
>14|TRBD2|TRBV30|TRBJ2-3|.
CALSGGRDTDTQYF
TGTGCCTTAAGCGGGGGGCGGGACACAGATACGCAGTATTTT
>14|.|TRBV6-5|TRBJ2-7|few
CASSMAASSYEQYF
TGTGCCAGCAGTATGGCGGCGAGCTCCTACGAGCAGTACTTC
>14|.|TRBV5-4|TRBJ2-7|few
CASSPAFGAYEQYF
TGTGCCAGCAGCCCGGCTTTCGGGGCCTACGAGCAGTACTTC
>15|.|TRBV27|TRBJ2-4|.
CASSQQGGSKNIQYF
TGTGCCAGCAGTCAACAGGGGGGGTCCAAAAACATTCAGTACTTC
>15|.|TRBV7-2|TRBJ1-2|few
CASSLVAEWSRGYTF
TGTGCCAGCAGCTTAGTAGCGGAATGGTCGAGGGGCTACACCTTC
>15|TRBD1|TRBV15|TRBJ1-1|.
CATSTRDSQDTEAFF
TGTGCCACCAGCACGAGGGACAGCCAGGACACTGAAGCTTTCTTT
>17|TRBD2|TRBV2|TRBJ2-5|few
CASRGLAGDRVQETQYF
TGTGCCAGCAGAGGACTAGCGGGGGATAGGGTCCAAGAGACCCAGTACTTC
>18|TRBD1|TRBV4-3|TRBJ2-7|.
CASSQGPGSGQGASEQYF
TGCGCCAGCAGCCAAGGGCCGGGGTCGGGACAGGGGGCCTCCGAGCAGTACTTC
>12|.|TRBV5-4|TRBJ2-7|.
CASSDAGLEQYF
TGTGCCAGCAGCGACGCGGGTCTCGAGCAGTACTTC
>15|TRBD1|TRBV6-5|TRBJ2-7|.
CASRLGQGGAYEQYF
TGTGCCAGCAGATTGGGACAGGGAGGCGCCTACGAGCAGTACTTC
>14|TRBD1|TRBV5-1|TRBJ2-5|.
CASSLVDRRETQYF
TGCGCCAGCAGCTTGGTGGACAGGCGAGAGACCCAGTACTTC
>16|TRBD1|TRBV5-1|TRBJ1-6|few
CASSLGTGTGESPLHF
TGCGCCAGCAGCTTGGGCACCGGGACAGGGGAATCACCCCTCCACTTT
>13|TRBD1|TRBV25-1|TRBJ1-6|few
CASQGQLNSPLHF
TGTGCCAGCCAGGGACAGCTTAATTCACCCCTCCACTTT
>16|TRBD1|TRBV11-3|TRBJ2-1|.
CASSLRGQGTYNEQFF
TGTGCCAGCAGCTTAAGGGGACAGGGGACCTACAATGAGCAGTTCTTC
>14|TRBD2|TRBV13|TRBJ2-1|once
CASSSRGAYNEQFF
TGTGCCAGCAGCTCCCGGGGGGCCTACAATGAGCAGTTCTTC
>13|.|TRBV29-1|TRBJ2-7|.
CSVRTSGAYEQYF
TGCAGCGTCAGGACTTCAGGGGCCTACGAGCAGTACTTC
>14|TRBD1|TRBV5-1|TRBJ1-1|.
CAGSLAGGNTEAFF
TGCGCCGGCAGCTTGGCAGGGGGGAACACTGAAGCTTTCTTT
>15|TRBD1|TRBV27|TRBJ2-7|.
CASSFLGQGDYEQYF
TGTGCCAGCAGTTTCCTGGGACAGGGGGACTACGAGCAGTACTTC
>15|TRBD1|TRBV30|TRBJ1-1|.
CAWTPKDRRNTEAFF
TGTGCCTGGACCCCTAAGGACAGGAGGAACACTGAAGCTTTCTTT
>15|.|TRBV11-2|TRBJ2-7|.
CASSRGGLGIYEQYF
TGTGCCAGCTCTCGAGGGGGTTTAGGGATCTACGAGCAGTACTTC
>14|.|TRBV2|TRBJ2-1|.
CASSTLPGYNEQFF
TGTGCCAGCAGTACTCTCCCCGGGTACAATGAGCAGTTCTTC
>14|TRBD1|TRBV10-2|TRBJ2-3|.
CASRGQGRTDTQYF
TGCGCCAGCCGTGGACAGGGTCGCACAGATACGCAGTATTTT
>19|TRBD1|TRBV7-8|TRBJ2-3|.
CASTHPGQGTPLRTDTQYF
TGTGCCAGCACCCATCCGGGACAGGGCACCCCGTTGAGGACAGATACGCAGTATTTT
>17|.|TRBV5-5|TRBJ1-5|.
CASSLVYAQNSNQPQHF
TGTGCCAGCAGCTTGGTTTACGCCCAGAATAGCAATCAGCCCCAGCATTTT
>14|TRBD1|TRBV10-3|TRBJ2-7|.
CAGRGTGGPYEQYF
TGTGCCGGCCGAGGGACAGGGGGCCCCTACGAGCAGTACTTC
>16|.|TRBV7-9|TRBJ1-3|.
CSSSLLGDPSGNTIYF
TGTTCCAGCAGCTTACTAGGGGATCCCTCTGGAAACACCATATATTTT
>15|TRBD2|TRBV27|TRBJ2-1|.
CASRPGGGRYNEQFF
TGTGCCAGCAGGCCGGGCGGGGGGAGGTACAATGAGCAGTTCTTC
>13|TRBD1|TRBV6-5|TRBJ1-2|.
CASRLQGNYGYTF
TGTGCCAGCAGACTACAGGGGAACTATGGCTACACCTTC
>11|.|TRBV19|TRBJ1-2|.
CATSRGAGYTF
TGTGCCACCTCCCGCGGGGCTGGCTACACCTTC
>15|TRBD2|TRBV7-2|TRBJ2-5|.
CASSSSGGAVETQYF
TGTGCCAGCAGCTCTAGCGGGGGGGCCGTCGAGACCCAGTACTTC
>15|TRBD1|TRBV7-8|TRBJ1-4|.
CASSSRTGASEKLFF
TGTGCCAGCAGCTCCCGGACAGGGGCGAGTGAAAAACTGTTTTTT
>14|TRBD1|TRBV30|TRBJ1-4|.
CAWSNRGQGEKLFF
TGTGCCTGGAGTAACAGGGGGCAGGGTGAAAAACTGTTTTTT